Following are 30 T cell receptor beta chains from one sample sequenced in a study of blood T cell repertoires in COVID-19. Using immunoSEQ multiplex PCR, the repertoire was profiled, and TCRdb retains in-frame clones only, with some absent. The sample holds more than 85,000 clones, around 90% seen once. Sequenced: peripheral blood. The receptors were gathered from a woman in her 70s with acute or convalescent COVID-19.

V is TRBV28 and J is TRBJ1-5; 7 bases fit TRBD1. The CDR3 spans 15 residues. Germline CDR1 is MDHEN and CDR2 is SYDVKM. V was clipped by 8 bases and J by 5 bases; unmatched bases: 12. As DNA, the CDR3 is TGTGCCAGCGCATCGGCGACAGGGCGCGATCAGCCCCAGCATTTT. It yields the protein CASASATGRDQPQHF.

The chain is built from TRBV7-9 and TRBJ2-1, with D perhaps matching TRBD2 (6 bases). The CDR3 contains 17 residues. The V gene lost 1 base and the J gene lost 7 bases, with 20 bases spanning the gap. Germline V gives CDR1 SEHNR, CDR2 FQNEAQ (reference sequence). The CDR3 reads CASSLDLRRGNVNEQFF. Here the CDR3 DNA reads TGTGCCAGCAGCTTAGACCTTCGGCGGGGAAATGTGAATGAGCAGTTCTTC.

This clone was picked up one time. This chain uses TRBV28 with TRBJ1-4; D unclear. This CDR3 comprises 15 residues. Trimming took off 3 bases at V and 1 base at J, with 9 bases between the two ends. Germline V gene lookup returns CDR1 MDHEN and CDR2 SYDVKM. The CDR3 here is CASSFAGVTNEKLFF. Written as DNA, the CDR3 is TGTGCCAGCAGTTTTGCCGGGGTAACTAATGAAAAACTGTTTTTT.

The chain joins TRBV7-9 to TRBJ2-1; 8 nucleotides line up with TRBD2. The CDR3 runs to 16 residues. The ends lost 4 bases at V and 4 bases at J; junction bases unmatched: 9. Per germline, CDR1 SEHNR and CDR2 FQNEAQ (reference sequence). CDR3 in amino acids: CASSYSGGFRYNEQFF. CDR3 nucleotide sequence: TGTGCCAGCAGCTATTCGGGGGGGTTCCGATACAATGAGCAGTTCTTC.

CDR3 protein: CASSLLAGGAGEQYF. The CDR3 region has the DNA TGTGCCAGCAGTCTACTAGCGGGAGGTGCGGGGGAGCAGTACTTC. The genes are TRBV27 and TRBJ2-7; TRBD2 aligns across 12 bases. From germline, CDR1 is MNHEY and CDR2 SMNVEV (reference sequence). V lost 5 bases to trimming and J lost 7 bases; unmatched junction nucleotides: 9. The CDR3 totals 15 residues.

The CDR3: CASSPTSGGAYEQFF. For the CDR3, the DNA is TGTGCCAGCTCACCGACTAGCGGGGGGGCCTATGAGCAGTTCTTC. The V and J genes are TRBV18 and TRBJ2-1; 14 bases are a match to TRBD2. Per the germline V gene, CDR1 is KGHSH and CDR2 is LQKENI. The V segment lost 3 bases and the J segment 8 bases; nucleotides outside the gene matches: 3. The CDR3 covers 15 residues.

The rearrangement links TRBV6-2 or TRBV6-3 to TRBJ1-2; 8 positions match TRBD1. V dropped 5 bases and J dropped 9; count of bases not matched to a gene: 17. The CDR3 totals 16 residues. The germline CDR1 and CDR2 sequences are MNHEY and SVGEGT. The CDR3 loop reads CASSPTPPGQEFRYTF. The CDR3 nucleotides read TGTGCCAGCAGTCCGACACCTCCGGGACAGGAATTTCGCTACACCTTC.

The chain carries TRBV19 and TRBJ2-2, with D unresolved. Trimming took 3 bases from V and 7 from J, leaving 18 bases between them. The germline V gene has CDR1 LNHDA and CDR2 SQIVND (reference sequence). This CDR3 contains 16 residues. The CDR3 protein is CASSMVFPEYFGELFF. CDR3 coding DNA: TGTGCCAGTAGTATGGTTTTCCCTGAGTATTTCGGGGAGCTGTTTTTT.

The chain employs TRBV27 and TRBJ1-2; D is perhaps TRBD1 (5 bases). This CDR3 region has 17 residues. V lost 5 bases and J 4 bases, leaving 23 bases between the germline ends. Per germline, CDR1 MNHEY and CDR2 SMNVEV (reference sequence). The CDR3 is CASSSQGLSTKGYGYTF. The CDR3 DNA reads TGTGCCAGCAGTAGCCAGGGACTCTCAACCAAGGGCTATGGCTACACCTTC.

The J gene is TRBJ1-4, the V gene TRBV28; 8 bases map to TRBD1. V lost 5 bases, J lost 6 bases, and 5 bases stayed unmatched. CDR3 size: 14 residues. CDR1 is MDHEN, CDR2 SYDVKM, per germline. CDR3 residues: CASSLRGLDEKLFF. In DNA form, the CDR3 reads TGTGCCAGCAGTCTCAGGGGGCTGGATGAAAAACTGTTTTTT.

This clone appeared a single time. This sequence joins TRBV3-1 (or the pseudogene TRBV3-2) and TRBJ2-5; 7 nucleotides align to TRBD2. The V segment lost 2 bases and the J segment 2 bases; nucleotides outside the gene matches: 8. The CDR3 covers 16 residues. Germline V lookup: CDR1 LGHDT, CDR2 YNNKEL (reference sequence). This CDR3 reads CASSQSVGDYQETQYF. DNA of the CDR3: TGTGCCAGCAGCCAATCCGTTGGGGACTATCAAGAGACCCAGTACTTC.

The chain combines TRBV3-1 (or the pseudogene TRBV3-2) with TRBJ2-1, with 9 nucleotides matching TRBD1. The CDR3 extends over 16 amino acids. CDR1 LGHDT and CDR2 YNNKEL come from the germline V gene (reference sequence). V trimming: 6 bases; J trimming: 5 bases; junction bases outside the gene matches: 11. CDR3 sequence: CASRAGTGSPHNEQFF. CDR3 DNA sequence: TGTGCCAGCAGGGCCGGGACAGGGTCTCCCCACAATGAGCAGTTCTTC.

The rearrangement uses TRBV7-6 and TRBJ1-2, with D possibly matching TRBD1 (6 bases). The CDR3 has 15 residues. V lost 2 bases and J 0 bases, leaving 10 bases between the germline ends. CDR1 and CDR2 (germline): SGHVS, FNYEAQ. Written as DNA, the CDR3 is TGTGCCAGCAGCTTACGGGACACTGCTAACTATGGCTACACCTTC. Its protein product is CASSLRDTANYGYTF.

This chain links TRBV12-3 or TRBV12-4 with TRBJ1-5; unclear D gene. Trimming stripped 6 bases from V and 4 bases from J, with 7 bases between. The CDR3 loop spans 12 amino acids. CDR3 nucleotide sequence: TGTGCCAGCAGGAACTCAAATCAGCCCCAGCATTTT. Residues: CASRNSNQPQHF.

This clone occurred a few times. The chain's CDR3 is CASSFYRGGEKLFF. The CDR3 bases are TGTGCCAGCAGTTTTTATCGCGGGGGCGAAAAACTGTTTTTT. This rearrangement joins TRBV28 to TRBJ1-4, with D tentatively TRBD1 (6 bases). Germline CDR1 MDHEN, CDR2 SYDVKM. The CDR3 sequence is 14 residues long. Trimming stripped 3 bases from V and 8 bases from J, with 13 bases between. Looking up the rest from reference TRBV28 and TRBJ1-4 gives the full variable domain: DVKVTQSSRYLVKRTGEKVFLECVQDMDHENMFWYRQDPGLGLRLIYFSYDVKMKEKGDIPEGYSVSREKKERFSLILESASTNQTSMYLCASSFYRGGEKLFFGSGTQLSVL.

This chain connects TRBV6-5 to TRBJ2-3, with 9 bases that match TRBD1. The CDR3 loop spans 13 amino acids. Trimming removed 5 bases from V and 9 bases from J; junction bases left unmatched: 6. CDR1 and CDR2 (germline): MNHEY, SVGAGI. CDR3 sequence: CASSTGQGRTQYF. The CDR3 DNA sequence: TGTGCCAGCAGTACCGGACAGGGGCGAACGCAGTATTTT.

The chain couples TRBV5-5 to TRBJ2-7; 8 nucleotides align to TRBD1. From germline, CDR1 is SGHKS and CDR2 YYEKEE (reference sequence). V shed 4 bases, J shed 4 bases, and the junction held 10 bases outside the gene matches. The CDR3 is 15 residues long. CDR3 in DNA: TGTGCCAGCAGCCCAGCCGGGACAGGCCTTTACGAGCAGTACGTC. It is translated as CASSPAGTGLYEQYV.

The J gene is TRBJ2-3, the V gene TRBV27, with D maybe TRBD2 (7 bases). The length of the CDR3 is 17 residues. The germline V and J ends were trimmed by 6 bases and 5 bases, with 24 bases remaining between them. Germline-derived CDR1 and CDR2 are MNHEY and SMNVEV (reference sequence). The CDR3 bases are TGTGCCAGCAGCCATCCAGGAGACCCAAGGGGGGGAGATACGCAGTATTTT. Protein: CASSHPGDPRGGDTQYF.

The rearrangement links TRBV10-3 to TRBJ1-5, with a tentative D call TRBD1 (6 bases). The CDR3 extends over 15 amino acids. The germline V gene encodes CDR1 ENHRY and CDR2 SYGVKD. Trimming left V 2 bases short and J 4 bases short, with 12 bases between. The CDR3 region is CAISEVGTSNQPQHF. DNA of the CDR3: TGTGCCATCAGTGAGGTCGGGACATCGAATCAGCCCCAGCATTTT.

The V call is TRBV3-1 (or the pseudogene TRBV3-2), the J call TRBJ1-3; 7 nucleotides match TRBD1. There are 15 residues in the CDR3. Germline CDR1 and CDR2: LGHDT and YNNKEL (reference sequence). V was clipped by 5 bases and J by 0 bases; unmatched bases: 4. The CDR3 bases are TGTGCCAGCAGCGTGACAGGGAACTCTGGAAACACCATATATTTT. It translates to CASSVTGNSGNTIYF.

This clone was seen a handful of times. The chain couples TRBV11-2 to TRBJ2-2; the match to TRBD2 covers 11 bases. The germline CDR1 and CDR2 sequences are SGHAT and FQNNGV. The V gene end was trimmed by 1 base and the J gene end by 1 base; junction bases not matched to a gene: 8. The CDR3 loop spans 19 amino acids. CDR3 nucleotide sequence: TGTGCCAGCAGCTTAGGAACACTAGCGGGGGTACGGAACACCGGGGAGCTGTTTTTT. Translation: CASSLGTLAGVRNTGELFF.

The chain combines TRBV4-1 with TRBJ1-1; D is possibly TRBD1 (5 bases). V lost 0 bases and J lost 3, with 14 bases in between. The CDR3 totals 16 residues. CDR1 is MGHRA, CDR2 YSYEKL, per germline. CDR3 protein: CASSQDGGTWDTEAFF. CDR3 in DNA: TGCGCCAGCAGCCAAGATGGCGGGACCTGGGACACTGAAGCTTTCTTT.

The gene calls are TRBV5-1 and TRBJ1-3; TRBD1 matches at 8 bases. Germline assignment: CDR1 SGHRS and CDR2 YFSETQ. Losses at the gene ends were 0 bases for V and 3 bases for J; bases not matched to a gene: 5. This CDR3 is 16 amino acids long. CDR3 loop: CASSLGTGGDGNTIYF. Here the CDR3 DNA reads TGCGCCAGCAGCTTGGGTACAGGGGGAGATGGAAACACCATATATTTT.

This clone was detected a few times. This chain joins TRBV24-1 and TRBJ2-7, with TRBD1 matching over 7 bases. The V segment lost 1 base and the J segment 1 base; nucleotides outside the gene matches: 6. The CDR3 has 16 amino acids. The germline V gene has CDR1 KGHDR and CDR2 SFDVKD. The CDR3 here is CATSDFHRTGSYEQYF. The CDR3 bases are TGTGCCACCAGTGATTTCCACCGGACAGGATCCTACGAGCAGTACTTC.

The gene calls are TRBV18 and TRBJ1-1; D ambiguous. The germline gives CDR1 KGHSH, CDR2 LQKENI. The V and J ends lost 1 base and 6 bases respectively, with 15 bases between them. The CDR3 has 15 residues. The CDR3 sequence is CASSPQLGDTSEAFF. The CDR3 bases are TGTGCCAGCTCACCACAATTGGGAGATACCTCTGAAGCTTTCTTT. The whole variable domain, remainder taken from reference TRBV18 and TRBJ1-1, is NAGVMQNPRHLVRRRGQEARLRCSPMKGHSHVYWYRQLPEEGLKFMVYLQKENIIDESGMPKERFSAEFPKEGPSILRIQQVVRGDSAAYFCASSPQLGDTSEAFFGQGTRLTVV.

A single count supports this clone. The rearrangement links TRBV5-1 to TRBJ2-3, with 7 nucleotides matching TRBD1. The J segment lost 3 bases and the V segment lost 0 bases, leaving 7 bases of the junction unmatched. The CDR3 contains 16 residues. CDR1 is SGHRS and CDR2 is YFSETQ in the germline V gene. This chain's CDR3 is CASSLADDRATDTQYF. The CDR3 nucleotides read TGCGCCAGCAGCTTGGCCGACGACAGGGCTACAGATACGCAGTATTTT.

This chain connects TRBV29-1 to TRBJ1-4; D remains ambiguous. The germline V and J ends were trimmed by 4 bases and 0 bases, with 9 bases remaining between them. The CDR3 extends over 14 amino acids. Germline V lookup: CDR1 SQVTM, CDR2 ANQGSEA. The CDR3 coding sequence is TGCAGCGTTGCCCCAGGCGCAACTAATGAAAAACTGTTTTTT. This translates into CSVAPGATNEKLFF.

V gene TRBV30 combines with J gene TRBJ2-1; a possible D gene is TRBD2 (6 bases). The V gene's germline CDR1 is GTSNPN and CDR2 SVGIG (reference sequence). V was clipped by 2 bases and J by 8 bases, with 16 bases between them. The CDR3 is made up of 14 amino acids. The CDR3 here is CAWSRDSSSDEQFF. CDR3 nucleotide sequence: TGTGCCTGGAGTCGGGACTCCTCCTCTGATGAGCAGTTCTTC.

The chain uses TRBV6-1 and TRBJ1-3, with a tentative D call TRBD1 (6 bases). Looked up from germline, CDR1 is MNHNS and CDR2 is SASEGT. The V end was cut by 1 base, the J end by 0 bases, with 10 bases between. This CDR3 spans 16 amino acids. CDR3 residues: CASSEGGGFSGNTIYF. The DNA of the CDR3 is TGTGCCAGCAGTGAAGGGGGGGGCTTCTCTGGAAACACCATATATTTT.

V gene TRBV6-5 combines with J gene TRBJ2-1, with 12 positions matching TRBD1. The V gene end was trimmed by 6 bases and the J gene end by 8 bases; junction bases not matched to a gene: 8. This CDR3 contains 15 residues. Per the germline V gene, CDR1 is MNHEY and CDR2 is SVGAGI. CDR3 in amino acids: CASSDRDRGPDEQFF. CDR3 in DNA: TGTGCCAGCAGCGACCGGGACAGGGGGCCCGATGAGCAGTTCTTC.